These T cell receptor beta chains were read from a single sample in a study of breast tumors, draining lymph nodes, adjacent tissues. Each CDR3 protein gets one entry after TCRdb re-called the multiplex PCR reads with MiXCR. The sample lists over 20,000 distinct CDR3 sequences, around three fifths seen once, with roughly 19% in the top ten. The sequenced sample was tumor-adjacent breast tissue. Receptors were obtained from a female donor with breast cancer. Some clones in this sample may be carry-over from other donors' samples. CDR3s include the opening cysteine and the closing phenylalanine or tryptophan. A D gene is named only where the DNA matches it firmly. Only some rows state a clone size, as once, few, many or a class for expanded clones.

V	D	J	size	DNA	CDR3
TRBV7-9	TRBD2	TRBJ2-5	medium-sized	TGTGCCAGCAGGAAACACGGGACTACCAGCCAGTACTTC	CASRKHGTTSQYF
TRBV5-1	NA	TRBJ2-7	NA	TGCGCCAGCAGCTTGGACGGCAGAAAATACGAGCAGTACTTC	CASSLDGRKYEQYF
TRBV20-1	NA	TRBJ1-3	NA	TGCAGTGCTAAGACTAGCGGGAGGAACACCATATATTTT	CSAKTSGRNTIYF
TRBV19	NA	TRBJ1-5	NA	TGTGCCAGTAGTCCCGCAACCGGGAGAGGGAAAAATCAGCCCCAGCATTTT	CASSPATGRGKNQPQHF
TRBV24-1	NA	TRBJ2-5	NA	TGTGCCACCAGTGATCAGAGCGAGGGCCAGGGGACCCAGTACTTC	CATSDQSEGQGTQYF
TRBV10-1	NA	TRBJ2-3	NA	TGCGCCAGCAGTGAAAGACGCTTTATTGGCACAGATACGCAGTATTTT	CASSERRFIGTDTQYF
TRBV29-1	NA	TRBJ2-3	medium-sized	TGCAGCGTTGGGGGGGACAGTCTTTTCACAGATACGCAGTATTTT	CSVGGDSLFTDTQYF
TRBV10-3	NA	TRBJ2-1	NA	TGTGCCATCAGCGCCACGTATGAGCAGTTCTTC	CAISATYEQFF
TRBV29-1	TRBD1	TRBJ1-2	NA	TGCAGCGTACTCAGGGGGGGCGAAACCCATAACTATGGCTACACCTTC	CSVLRGGETHNYGYTF
TRBV5-1	NA	TRBJ2-3	NA	TGCGCCAGCAGCTTGGGGCAATCCACAGATACGCAGTATTTT	CASSLGQSTDTQYF
TRBV29-1	TRBD1	TRBJ1-2	NA	TGCAGCGTCTTCGGACAGGCTTTCGTCCAGGGCTACACCTTC	CSVFGQAFVQGYTF
TRBV10-2	NA	TRBJ1-5	NA	TGCGCCAGCAGTAGGGCTATTGAGCCCCAGCATTTT	CASSRAIEPQHF
TRBV24-1	TRBD2	TRBJ2-2	NA	TGTGCCACCAGTGATCCCAGCGGGGGGGCTTCATACACCGGGGAGCTGTTTTTT	CATSDPSGGASYTGELFF
TRBV15	NA	TRBJ1-3	NA	TGTGCCACCACCCCCGGTGGTCAGGGACGAGGAAACACCATATATTTT	CATTPGGQGRGNTIYF
TRBV3-1	NA	TRBJ1-2	NA	TGTGCCAGCAGCCCCTCGTACTCAGGACAGTCCTATGGCTACACCTTC	CASSPSYSGQSYGYTF
TRBV5-1	NA	TRBJ1-4	NA	TGCGCCAGCAGCTTGGTCCCAAACTCCCCCAATGAAAAACTGTTTTTT	CASSLVPNSPNEKLFF
TRBV7-9	NA	TRBJ2-1	medium-sized	TGTGCCAGCAGCCATGCCACCCGTGGCGAGCAGTTCTTC	CASSHATRGEQFF
TRBV12-3/TRBV12-4	NA	TRBJ2-3	once	TGTGCCAGCAGTTTGATACAGGTGTCAGATACGCAGTATTTT	CASSLIQVSDTQYF
TRBV2	NA	TRBJ2-5	few	TGTGCCAGAAGGGACGGAACCCAAGAGACCCAGTACTTC	CARRDGTQETQYF
TRBV6-4	NA	TRBJ1-6	many	TGTGCCAGCAGTGTGGTCGTAAATTCACCCCTCCACTTT	CASSVVVNSPLHF
TRBV5-8	NA	TRBJ2-2	many	TGTGCCAGCAGCTTCCAACAGGTAGCCACCGGGGAGCTGTTTTTT	CASSFQQVATGELFF
TRBV20-1	NA	TRBJ2-7	few	TGCAGTACCGGACAGTCCTACGAGCAGTACTTC	CSTGQSYEQYF
TRBV5-4	NA	TRBJ1-1	many	TGTGCCAGCAGCTCAAACAGGGTGGGCACTGAAGCTTTCTTT	CASSSNRVGTEAFF
TRBV7-8	NA	TRBJ1-6	few	TGTGCCAGCAGCTTAGCGTCCGGCAGAGGGACTTCACCCCTCCACTTT	CASSLASGRGTSPLHF
TRBV29-1	NA	TRBJ2-7	NA	TGCAGCGTGGGGAGCGGGCACTACGAGCAGTACTTC	CSVGSGHYEQYF
TRBV29-1	TRBD2	TRBJ2-5	NA	TGCAGCGTTGAAAGGGTTCTAGCGGGAGAATTGGGGACCCAGTACTTC	CSVERVLAGELGTQYF